A selection of T cell receptor beta chains follows, all from one sample in a study of blood T cells in healthy people across ages. TCRdb processed the 5' RACE reads anew with MiXCR; each CDR3 protein has one entry. The repertoire holds roughly 1,700,000 distinct CDR3 sequences, with approximately 30% as singletons. The sample consisted of blood. The receptor set was obtained from a woman aged 25 to 39 in good health. The CDR3 runs from the conserved cysteine through the conserved F or W. Rows may omit the clone size; those that give it use once, few, many or a size class.

size,V,CDR3
few,TRBV7-9,CASSAWTSGPKITQYF
many,TRBV6-4,CASSDSGSGDIQYF
-,TRBV20-1,CSARDPQSLRAGELFF
few,TRBV12-3/TRBV12-4,CASLGGRGYNEQFF
-,TRBV5-1,CASSLNPGLATRDTQYF
few,TRBV20-1,CSALGGPGDSQYF
-,TRBV5-1,CASSLRSRGGGNTEAFF
once,TRBV6-5,CASIGPPTEAFF
-,TRBV12-3/TRBV12-4,CASTNRMRKQFF
-,TRBV12-3/TRBV12-4,CASNRGVDTQYF
many,TRBV18,CASSPRAQETQYF
-,TRBV7-9,CASSFGQGGRNQPQHF
many,TRBV7-9,CATRIGYEQYF
many,TRBV12-3/TRBV12-4,CASSPSQTQYF
-,TRBV9,CASSITGTSAYGYTF
few,TRBV11-2,CASSLSESYGYTF
-,TRBV2,CASCEWRTGGYTF
few,TRBV15,CATSRDTAKTEAFF
few,TRBV29-1,CSAEPGTGVYEQYF
many,TRBV5-1,CASSLEGPNIQYF
many,TRBV4-2,CASSPLDRGLETQYF
-,TRBV20-1,CSARSDREKLFF
-,TRBV12-3/TRBV12-4,CASSSGTGGSEGYCYTF
few,TRBV3-1,CASSRRQGANQPQHF
-,TRBV7-6,CASSTLSGREAHEQYF
-,TRBV12-3/TRBV12-4,CASMRQAGGGDTQYF
few,TRBV20-1,CSALRGLGANVLTF
few,TRBV5-1,CASSLGWETSYEQYF
-,TRBV7-9,CACSSGTSGGYEQYF
many,TRBV14,CASSQGVSGSYEQYF
few,TRBV3-1,CASSHGTGAREQYF
-,TRBV5-4,CVSSPGGGGPNEQFF
-,TRBV12-3/TRBV12-4,CASRRLGTSGETQYF
few,TRBV28,CASSFVELPYEQYF
-,TRBV27,CASSLNRGIRLSYNEQFF
-,TRBV5-1,CASSLELANTQYF
-,TRBV29-1,CSVVGRSYQETQYF
-,TRBV5-5,CASSFGGGQKNEQFF
-,TRBV28,CASSLGTDDEQFF
few,TRBV7-2,CASSLGLASPLHF
-,TRBV3-1,CASSRRAWEETQYF
-,TRBV6-1,CASRNRGSNTGELFF
-,TRBV5-1,CASSLSPQTGEQYF
-,TRBV7-9,CASTTGQGHNEQFF
few,TRBV5-1,CASSLATSRVDNEQFF
few,TRBV20-1,CSARDPSRGGHNEQFF
many,TRBV4-3,CASSRTSGRGDTQYF
few,TRBV4-1,CASSQVENYGYTF
-,TRBV20-1,CSARDEYTEAFF
few,TRBV10-3,CAIRNYSEYNEQYF
once,TRBV3-1,CASSQDSQGQEAEAFF
many,TRBV7-9,CASSLGGGSHYEQYF
-,TRBV5-1,CASSSYSGLNTGELFF
-,TRBV27,CASSLSKNTGELFF